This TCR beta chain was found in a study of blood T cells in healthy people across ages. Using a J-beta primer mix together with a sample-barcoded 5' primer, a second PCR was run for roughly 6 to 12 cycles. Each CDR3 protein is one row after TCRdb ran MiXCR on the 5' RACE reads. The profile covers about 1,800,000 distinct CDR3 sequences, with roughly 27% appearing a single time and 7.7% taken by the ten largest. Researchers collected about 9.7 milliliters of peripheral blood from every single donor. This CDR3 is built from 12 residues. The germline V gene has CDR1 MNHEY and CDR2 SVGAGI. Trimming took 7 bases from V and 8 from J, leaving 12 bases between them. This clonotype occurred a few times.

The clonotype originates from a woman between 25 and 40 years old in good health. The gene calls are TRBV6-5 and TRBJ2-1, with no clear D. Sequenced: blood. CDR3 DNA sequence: TGTGCCAGCAAGGGCCCCTCTTATGAGCAGTTCTTC. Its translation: CASKGPSYEQFF.